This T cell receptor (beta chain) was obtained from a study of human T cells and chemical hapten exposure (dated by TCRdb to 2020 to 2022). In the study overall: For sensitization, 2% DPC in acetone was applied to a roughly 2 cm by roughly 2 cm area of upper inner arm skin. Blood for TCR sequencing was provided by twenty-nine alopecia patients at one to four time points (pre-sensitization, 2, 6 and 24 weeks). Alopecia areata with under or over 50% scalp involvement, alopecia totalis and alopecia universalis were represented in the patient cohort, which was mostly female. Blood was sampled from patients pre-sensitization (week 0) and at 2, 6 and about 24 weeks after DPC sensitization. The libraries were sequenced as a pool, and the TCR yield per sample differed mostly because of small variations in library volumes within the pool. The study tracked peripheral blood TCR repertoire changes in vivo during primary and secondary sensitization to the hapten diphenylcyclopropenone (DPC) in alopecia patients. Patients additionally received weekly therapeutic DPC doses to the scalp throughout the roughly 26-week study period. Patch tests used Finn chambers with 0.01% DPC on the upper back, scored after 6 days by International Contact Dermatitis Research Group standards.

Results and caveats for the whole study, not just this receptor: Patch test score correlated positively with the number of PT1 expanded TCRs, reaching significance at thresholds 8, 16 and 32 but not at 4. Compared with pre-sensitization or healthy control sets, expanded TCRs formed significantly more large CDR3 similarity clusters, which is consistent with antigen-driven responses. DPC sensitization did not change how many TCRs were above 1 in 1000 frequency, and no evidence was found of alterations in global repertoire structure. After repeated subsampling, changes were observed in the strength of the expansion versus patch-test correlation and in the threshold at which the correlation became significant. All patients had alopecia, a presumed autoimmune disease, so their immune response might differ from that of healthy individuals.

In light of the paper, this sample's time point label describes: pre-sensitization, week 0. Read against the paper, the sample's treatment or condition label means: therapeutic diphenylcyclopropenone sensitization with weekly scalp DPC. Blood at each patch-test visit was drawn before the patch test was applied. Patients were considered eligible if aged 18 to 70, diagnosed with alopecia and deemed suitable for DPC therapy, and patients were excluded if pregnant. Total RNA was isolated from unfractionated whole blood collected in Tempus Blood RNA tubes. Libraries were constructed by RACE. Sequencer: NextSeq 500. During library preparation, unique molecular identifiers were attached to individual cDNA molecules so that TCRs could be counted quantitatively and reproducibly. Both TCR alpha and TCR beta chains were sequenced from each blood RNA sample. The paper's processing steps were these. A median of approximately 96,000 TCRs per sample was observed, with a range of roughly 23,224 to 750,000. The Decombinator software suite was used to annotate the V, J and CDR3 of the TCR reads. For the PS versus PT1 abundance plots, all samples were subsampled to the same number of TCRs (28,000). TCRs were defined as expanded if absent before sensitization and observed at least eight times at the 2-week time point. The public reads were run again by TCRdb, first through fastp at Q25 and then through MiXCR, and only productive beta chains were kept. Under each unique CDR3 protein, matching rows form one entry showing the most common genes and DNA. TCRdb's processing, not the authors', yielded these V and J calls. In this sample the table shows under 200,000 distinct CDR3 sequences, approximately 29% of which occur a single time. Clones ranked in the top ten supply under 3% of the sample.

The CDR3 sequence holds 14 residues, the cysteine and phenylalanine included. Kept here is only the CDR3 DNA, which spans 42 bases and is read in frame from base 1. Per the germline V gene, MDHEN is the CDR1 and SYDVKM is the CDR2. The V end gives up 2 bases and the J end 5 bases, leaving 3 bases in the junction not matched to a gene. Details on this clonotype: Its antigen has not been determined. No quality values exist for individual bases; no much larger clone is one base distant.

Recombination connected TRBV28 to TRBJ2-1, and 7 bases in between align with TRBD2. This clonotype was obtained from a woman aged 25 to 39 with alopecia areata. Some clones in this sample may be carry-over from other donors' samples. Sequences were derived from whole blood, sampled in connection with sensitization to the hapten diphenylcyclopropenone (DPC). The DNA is TGTGCCAGCAGTTTACTAGCGGTTGACAATGAGCAGTTCTTC. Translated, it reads CASSLLAVDNEQFF.